These 32 T cell receptor beta chains were sequenced from one sample in a study of beta chain features in type 1 diabetes. Notes on the study in general: TCRB CDR3 length was moderately but significantly reduced in all four CD4+ subsets of Type 1 diabetes patients.

TCRB transcripts that were expressed got sequenced, as all of the isolated RNA had been reverse transcribed. Only in-frame clones appear in the TCRdb table, and some are missing; sequencing was by immunoSEQ multiplex PCR. The sample consists of about 370,000 clones, 8% to 10% of them appearing once. Their antigens remain unidentified. The sequenced material came from central memory CD4+ T cells from blood. All receptors derive from a young man with type 1 diabetes.

The chain joins TRBV2 to TRBJ2-5; D might be TRBD2 (6 bases). Trimming cost V 3 bases and J 6 bases, with 14 bases left between them. Germline lookup yields CDR1 SNHLY and CDR2 FYNNEI. This CDR3 has 14 amino acids. Here the CDR3 reads CASSDSGDRKTQYF. Here the CDR3 DNA reads TGTGCCAGCAGTGACTCGGGGGATAGGAAGACCCAGTACTTC.

This clone was counted only a few times. The V call is TRBV6-5, the J call TRBJ1-2; D is ambiguous. The germline V and J ends were trimmed by 2 bases and 6 bases, with 13 bases remaining between them. The germline V gene encodes CDR1 MNHEY and CDR2 SVGAGI. The CDR3 has 14 residues. The CDR3 here is CASSYRSREDGYTF. Here the CDR3 DNA reads TGTGCCAGCAGTTACCGATCAAGGGAGGATGGCTACACCTTC.

This chain connects TRBV2 to TRBJ1-1; D is unresolved. V was clipped by 6 bases and J by 3 bases, with 11 bases between them. This CDR3 comprises 13 residues. Per germline, CDR1 SNHLY and CDR2 FYNNEI. CDR3 nucleotide sequence: TGTGCCAGCAGGCCGGGATCGCACACTGAAGCTTTCTTT. Translated, it gives CASRPGSHTEAFF.

The chain carries TRBV11-3 and TRBJ2-1, with 12 bases fitting TRBD2. The J segment lost 5 bases and the V segment lost 5 bases, leaving 1 base of the junction unmatched. The length of the CDR3 is 14 residues. Germline CDR1 is SGHNT and CDR2 is YENEEA. This CDR3 is CASSRTSGDNEQFF. The CDR3 DNA sequence: TGTGCCAGCAGCCGGACTAGCGGGGACAATGAGCAGTTCTTC.

This clone was observed a few times. CDR3 sequence (DNA): TGTGCCAGTGACAGGGGGCAGTCTTTGGCCACTGAAGCTTTCTTT. Its protein is CASDRGQSLATEAFF. This rearrangement joins TRBV6-6 to TRBJ1-1, with TRBD1 matching over 10 bases. Germline CDR1 and CDR2: MNHNY and SVGAGI (reference sequence). The CDR3 consists of 15 residues. The ends lost 9 bases at V and 4 bases at J; junction bases unmatched: 11.

Comments on this clone: With only one base between it and a far larger clone, this is likely a read error. The rearrangement joins TRBV6-5 to TRBJ2-5; D assignment may be TRBD1 or TRBD2 (6 bases each). The CDR3 runs to 14 residues. Trimming removed 5 bases from V and 0 bases from J, with 10 bases in between. The V gene's germline CDR1 is MNHEY and CDR2 SVGAGI. The CDR3 spells CASSGQRDQETQYF. CDR3 nucleotides: TGTGCCAGCAGTGGACAGCGGGACCAAGAGACCCAGTACTTC.

This clone appeared a few times. The chain carries TRBV9 and TRBJ2-1, with no clear D. Trimming shortened V by 1 base and J by 0 bases, and 8 bases separated the two germline ends. The CDR3 spans 15 residues. Germline assignment: CDR1 SGDLS and CDR2 YYNGEE. CDR3 sequence reads: CASSVMTGSYNEQFF. The CDR3 region has the DNA TGTGCCAGCAGCGTAATGACGGGCTCCTACAATGAGCAGTTCTTC. Full variable domain (remainder filled in from reference TRBV9 and TRBJ2-1): DSGVTQTPKHLITATGQRVTLRCSPRSGDLSVYWYQQSLDQGLQFLIQYYNGEERAKGNILERFSAQQFPDLHSELNLSSLELGDSALYFCASSVMTGSYNEQFFGPGTRLTVL.

CDR3 nucleotides: TGTGCCAGCAGTGAAGGGGCAGGGAGAGAGACCCAGTACTTC. This sequence encodes CASSEGAGRETQYF. This sequence joins TRBV25-1 and TRBJ2-5; the D gene could be TRBD1 or TRBD2 (5 bases each). Germline values: CDR1 MGHDK, CDR2 SYGVNS. This CDR3 spans 14 amino acids. Trimming took off 2 bases at V and 4 bases at J, with 11 bases between the two ends.

J is TRBJ1-2 and V is TRBV29-1; D call uncertain. Germline V gene sequence: CDR1 SQVTM, CDR2 ANQGSEA. The ends were cut back, 3 bases at V and 8 bases at J, with 13 bases in the middle. The CDR3 is made up of 12 amino acids. Here the CDR3 reads CSVDVHVGGYTF. As DNA, the CDR3 is TGCAGCGTTGACGTCCACGTAGGCGGCTACACCTTC. Filled out from reference TRBV29-1 and TRBJ1-2, the complete variable domain reads SAVISQKPSRDICQRGTSLTIQCQVDSQVTMMFWYRQQPGQSLTLIATANQGSEATYESGFVIDKFPISRPNLTFSTLTVSNMSPEDSSIYLCSVDVHVGGYTFGSGTRLTVV.

This clone has just a few counts. DNA for the CDR3: TGTGCCAGCAGCGCCCACGTGGGGACCACTGAAGCTTTCTTT. It translates to CASSAHVGTTEAFF. The V call is TRBV9, the J call TRBJ1-1, with D possibly being TRBD1 (5 bases). Germline-derived CDR1 and CDR2 are SGDLS and YYNGEE. V was shortened by 3 bases and J by 4 bases, with 13 bases between the two germline ends. CDR3 size: 14 residues.

J is TRBJ1-1 and V is TRBV7-6; 10 bases fit TRBD1. Germline V gives CDR1 SGHVS, CDR2 FNYEAQ. V lost 5 bases, J lost 3 bases, and 12 bases stayed unmatched. This CDR3 has 17 residues. CDR3 sequence reads: CASSPSRQGAGYTEAFF. The CDR3 region has the DNA TGTGCCAGCAGCCCGTCACGACAGGGGGCCGGTTACACTGAAGCTTTCTTT. The whole variable domain, filled in from reference TRBV7-6 and TRBJ1-1, reads GAGVSQSPRYKVTKRGQDVALRCDPISGHVSLYWYRQALGQGPEFLTYFNYEAQQDKSGLPNDRFSAERPEGSISTLTIQRTEQRDSAMYRCASSPSRQGAGYTEAFFGQGTRLTVV.

This chain connects TRBV9 to TRBJ1-1, with 7 positions matching TRBD1. J gave up 4 bases and V 0 bases, and 9 bases lay outside the gene matches. This CDR3 has 16 residues. CDR1 SGDLS and CDR2 YYNGEE come from the germline V gene. The CDR3 is CASSVEAGDRGTEAFF. For the CDR3, the DNA is TGTGCCAGCAGCGTAGAGGCAGGGGACAGAGGCACTGAAGCTTTCTTT.

This clone showed up many times. The V and J genes are TRBV23-1 and TRBJ1-2; D uncertain. TRBV23-1 is labeled an ORF, and its function is uncertain. The V and J ends lost 2 bases and 4 bases respectively, with 8 bases between them. CDR3 size: 13 residues. The CDR3 DNA reads as TGCGCCAGCAGTCAAAGAGTACCCTATGGCTACACCTTC. Translated, it gives CASSQRVPYGYTF.

This clone has at least ten counts. This chain links TRBV9 with TRBJ1-4, with unresolved D. Germline V gives CDR1 SGDLS, CDR2 YYNGEE. The CDR3 consists of 18 residues. The V gene lost 4 bases and the J gene lost 0 bases, with 19 bases spanning the gap. The CDR3 sequence: CASSLSAANPTTNEKLFF. CDR3 DNA: TGTGCCAGCAGCCTTAGCGCGGCAAACCCCACAACTAATGAAAAACTGTTTTTT.

This clone came up a few times. The CDR3 bases are TGCGCCAGCAGCGCCTCTAGAGTTTTTGAGCAGTTCTTC. Translated: CASSASRVFEQFF. The chain couples TRBV5-1 to TRBJ2-1; D ambiguous. CDR1 SGHRS and CDR2 YFSETQ come from the germline V gene. The CDR3 runs to 13 residues. Trimming removed 4 bases at V and 9 bases at J, with 14 bases between.

A word on this clone: Different DNA sequences within this sample yield the same CDR3. This chain joins TRBV28 and TRBJ1-1; D is undetermined. In germline, CDR1 is MDHEN, CDR2 SYDVKM. The V and J ends lost 3 bases and 1 base respectively, with 6 bases between them. This CDR3 region has 13 residues. CDR3 amino acids: CASSFNRNTEAFF. The CDR3, as DNA: TGTGCCAGCAGTTTTAACAGGAACACTGAAGCTTTCTTT.

Of note for this clone: A much larger clone is a single base away; this may be a read error. The chain carries TRBV7-9 and TRBJ2-5; D ambiguous. The J call is doubtful: the DNA matches TRBJ2-7 better. Germline V gene sequence: CDR1 SEHNR, CDR2 FQNEAQ (reference sequence). This CDR3 has 11 residues. The CDR3 sequence is CASSLTYEQYF. CDR3 nucleotide sequence: TGTGCCAGCAGCTTAACCTACGAGCAGTACTTC.

This clone was seen more than once but under ten times. This chain links TRBV21-1 with TRBJ2-7. TRBV21-1 counts as a pseudogene. This CDR3 contains 14 residues. The CDR3: CASSKARQAYEQYF. The DNA for the CDR3 is TGTGCCAGCAGCAAAGCGCGGCAGGCCTACGAGCAGTACTTC.

The V and J genes are TRBV6-1 and TRBJ1-5; a weak D match, TRBD1 (6 bases). This CDR3 spans 13 amino acids. CDR1 and CDR2 from the germline V gene are MNHNS and SASEGT. Deletions cut 7 bases from V and 2 bases from J, with 9 bases between. The CDR3 region is CASTRTGNQPQHF. For the CDR3, the DNA is TGTGCCAGCACTCGGACAGGCAATCAGCCCCAGCATTTT.

This clone has a count of ten or more. The chain is built from TRBV29-1 and TRBJ1-2; D gene ambiguous. This CDR3 comprises 12 residues. V was clipped by 5 bases and J by 3 bases, with 10 bases between them. Germline CDR1 and CDR2: SQVTM and ANQGSEA. The DNA of the CDR3 is TGCAGCGTTACGGTTTCCGACTATGGCTACACCTTC. Translation: CSVTVSDYGYTF. Filled out from reference TRBV29-1 and TRBJ1-2, the complete variable domain reads SAVISQKPSRDICQRGTSLTIQCQVDSQVTMMFWYRQQPGQSLTLIATANQGSEATYESGFVIDKFPISRPNLTFSTLTVSNMSPEDSSIYLCSVTVSDYGYTFGSGTRLTVV.

This clone was found a few times. This rearrangement joins TRBV28 to TRBJ1-2; D not certain. V lost 7 bases and J 3 bases, leaving 3 bases between the germline ends. Germline V CDR1 and CDR2: MDHEN, SYDVKM. The CDR3 contains 10 residues. CDR3: CASMDYGYTF. CDR3 bases: TGTGCCAGCATGGACTATGGCTACACCTTC.

The rearrangement uses TRBV5-1 and TRBJ2-1; 10 bases are a match to TRBD1. The CDR3 consists of 15 residues. Germline CDR1 and CDR2: SGHRS and YFSETQ. Trimming took 0 bases from V and 12 from J; bases not matched to a gene: 9. In nucleotides, the CDR3 is TGCGCCAGCAGCTTGGGGACAGGGGGGTCCCTAGCGCAGTTCTTC. This sequence encodes CASSLGTGGSLAQFF.

The chain recombines TRBV7-2 with TRBJ2-7, with 8 bases aligning to TRBD1. Germline V gene sequence: CDR1 SGHTA, CDR2 FQGNSA. This CDR3 region has 15 residues. Trimming removed 3 bases from V and 2 bases from J; junction bases left unmatched: 6. CDR3 sequence (DNA): TGTGCCAGCAGCTTGGGCGGACAGGGAACCTACGAGCAGTACTTC. It is translated as CASSLGGQGTYEQYF.

The J gene is TRBJ2-2, the V gene TRBV4-3, with no clear D. V gave up 5 bases and J gave up 4 bases, with 20 bases separating them. CDR3 length: 17 amino acids. Germline V gene sequence: CDR1 LGHNA, CDR2 YSLEER. The CDR3 DNA reads TGCGCCAGCAGCTTGGACGTCAGGATTTTGGGCACCGGGGAGCTGTTTTTT. It yields the protein CASSLDVRILGTGELFF.

This chain joins TRBV27 and TRBJ2-5; unclear D gene. Germline V gives CDR1 MNHEY, CDR2 SMNVEV (reference sequence). The CDR3 is 15 amino acids. The V end lost 4 bases, the J end lost 0 bases, and 12 bases lay between the germline ends. This chain's CDR3 is CASSSQTSYQETQYF. The CDR3 DNA reads as TGTGCCAGCAGTTCGCAAACCTCGTACCAAGAGACCCAGTACTTC.

This clone was counted at least ten times. The CDR3 coding sequence is TGTGCCATCAGCTTCGTCGGGAGTGGGCAGTTCTTC. Translating it yields CAISFVGSGQFF. The V gene is TRBV10-3, the J gene TRBJ2-1; D perhaps matches TRBD2 (6 bases). This CDR3 has 12 amino acids. CDR1 ENHRY and CDR2 SYGVKD come from the germline V gene. Trimming cost V 6 bases and J 12 bases, with 15 bases left between them.

Note on this clone: A much larger clone is a single base away; this may be a read error. Other DNA sequences in this specimen translate into the identical CDR3. CDR3 amino acids: CASSRTSGSYEQYF. The DNA for the CDR3 is TGTGCCAGCAGCCGGACTAGCGGGAGTTACGAGCAGTACTTC. The chain links TRBV2 to TRBJ2-7; 13 bases are a match to TRBD2. The CDR3 sequence is 14 residues long. The germline gives CDR1 SNHLY, CDR2 FYNNEI. After removal of 6 bases from V and 4 bases from J, the junction contained 3 bases not matched to a gene.

The V gene is TRBV5-1, the J gene TRBJ1-1; D may be TRBD1 (6 bases). CDR1 and CDR2 from the germline V gene are SGHRS and YFSETQ. V was pared by 4 bases and J by 3 bases, with 10 bases between. This CDR3 spans 13 amino acids. CDR3 loop: CASSDPGDTEAFF. The CDR3 DNA sequence: TGCGCCAGCAGCGACCCAGGGGACACTGAAGCTTTCTTT.

V usage is TRBV19 and J usage is TRBJ1-2; perhaps TRBD1 as D (5 bases). Trimming took off 7 bases at V and 8 bases at J, with 11 bases between the two ends. The length of the CDR3 is 11 residues. CDR1 LNHDA and CDR2 SQIVND come from the germline V gene (reference sequence). The CDR3 protein is CASTEGRGYTF. Here the CDR3 DNA reads TGTGCCAGTACCGAGGGACGCGGCTACACCTTC.

This clone was observed a handful of times. The chain links TRBV29-1 to TRBJ2-1; TRBD1 matches at 7 bases. CDR3 length equals 15 residues. Germline V gives CDR1 SQVTM, CDR2 ANQGSEA. After removal of 4 bases from V and 0 bases from J, the junction contained 6 bases not matched to a gene. Here the CDR3 reads CSVVGGSYSYNEQFF. CDR3 nucleotide sequence: TGCAGCGTTGTAGGGGGCTCTTACTCCTACAATGAGCAGTTCTTC.

The chain employs TRBV7-2 and TRBJ2-7; TRBD2 matches at 9 bases. Germline trimming cut 4 bases from V and 1 base from J; bases unmatched to any gene: 5. This CDR3 contains 15 residues. The germline V gene has CDR1 SGHTA and CDR2 FQGNSA. In DNA, the CDR3 is TGTGCCAGCAGCTCTAGCGGGACACCTTCCTACGAGCAGTACTTC. Residues: CASSSSGTPSYEQYF.

This clone showed up just a few times. The chain uses TRBV4-1 and TRBJ1-1; no clear D. Germline lookup yields CDR1 MGHRA and CDR2 YSYEKL. Trimming took 4 bases from V and 1 from J, leaving 10 bases between them. This CDR3 has 14 residues. The DNA of the CDR3 is TGCGCCAGCAGCCCATGGACGCAGAACACTGAAGCTTTCTTT. The encoded protein is CASSPWTQNTEAFF.